The clone carrying this T cell receptor beta chain was seen a few times. These data belong to a study of naive and memory T cell subsets. Germline values: CDR1 SGHTA, CDR2 FQGNSA. The CDR3 totals 15 residues. V was clipped by 1 base and J by 0 bases, with 7 bases between them. Cells stained for CD3, CD4, CD8, CD45RA and CD27 were sorted into four subsets. Both TRBC1 and TRBC2 were covered by a beta constant-region primer of two equimolar oligonucleotides. Via MiXCR, TCRdb re-called the UMI-ligation and nested PCR reads, giving one row per CDR3 protein. The sample shows 130,000 to 150,000 distinct CDR3 sequences, more than 15% of them seen only once.

Sequencing input: naive CD4+ T cells from blood. The source is a human donor in good health. The chain uses TRBV7-2 and TRBJ2-1; unclear D gene. Written as DNA, the CDR3 is TGTGCCAGCAGCTTAGGTGGGATCTCCTACAATGAGCAGTTCTTC. It encodes CASSLGGISYNEQFF.